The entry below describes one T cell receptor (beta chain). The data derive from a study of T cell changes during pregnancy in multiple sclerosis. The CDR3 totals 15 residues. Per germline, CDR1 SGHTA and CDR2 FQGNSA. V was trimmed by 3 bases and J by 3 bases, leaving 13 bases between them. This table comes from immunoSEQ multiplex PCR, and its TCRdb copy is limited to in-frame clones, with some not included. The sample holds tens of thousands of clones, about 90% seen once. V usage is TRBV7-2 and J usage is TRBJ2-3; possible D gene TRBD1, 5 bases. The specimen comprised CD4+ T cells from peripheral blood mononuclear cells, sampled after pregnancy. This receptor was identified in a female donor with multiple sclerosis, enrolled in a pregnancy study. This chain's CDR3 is CASSFIQAKTDTQYF. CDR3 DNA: TGTGCCAGCAGCTTCATACAGGCAAAAACAGATACGCAGTATTTT.